This entry lists 5 T cell receptor beta chains sequenced from one sample in a study of cytomegalovirus exposure and HLA in healthy donors. Researchers ran the PCR with 60 Vbeta and 13 Jbeta primers. Profiled with immunoSEQ multiplex PCR; TCRdb holds only in-frame clones, not every one. The data contain hundreds of thousands of clones, approximately 78% of them singletons. The sequencing sample was made of PBMCs. These receptors came from a man aged 25 to 45 in good health and CMV-seronegative.

The chain carries TRBV9 and TRBJ1-1; the D gene is possibly TRBD1 (5 bases). The germline V gene encodes CDR1 SGDLS and CDR2 YYNGEE. This CDR3 is built from 14 residues. The V gene lost 4 bases and the J gene lost 1 base, with 11 bases spanning the gap. CDR3 nucleotide sequence: TGTGCCAGCAGCACTCAAGGGGAGAACACTGAAGCTTTCTTT. It codes for CASSTQGENTEAFF.

The chain couples TRBV5-1 to TRBJ2-7; a weak D match, TRBD1 (6 bases). This CDR3 comprises 14 residues. The V end was cut by 4 bases, the J end by 3 bases, with 14 bases between. Germline V gives CDR1 SGHRS, CDR2 YFSETQ. The CDR3 loop is CASSATGLNYEQYF. DNA for the CDR3: TGCGCCAGCAGCGCCACAGGGTTAAACTACGAGCAGTACTTC.

The chain uses TRBV19 and TRBJ1-5, with 10 bases that match TRBD1. The length of the CDR3 is 15 residues. Germline lookup yields CDR1 LNHDA and CDR2 SQIVND (reference sequence). The trim removed 3 bases at V and 4 bases at J, leaving 3 bases unmatched. The DNA for the CDR3 is TGTGCCAGTAGTATGGGGACAGGGGCGAATCAGCCCCAGCATTTT. It yields the protein CASSMGTGANQPQHF. The variable domain in full, completed from reference TRBV19 and TRBJ1-5, reads DGGITQSPKYLFRKEGQNVTLSCEQNLNHDAMYWYRQDPGQGLRLIYYSQIVNDFQKGDIAEGYSVSREKKESFPLTVTSAQKNPTAFYLCASSMGTGANQPQHFGDGTRLSIL.

J is TRBJ2-5 and V is TRBV9; 11 bases are shared with TRBD2. CDR1 is SGDLS, CDR2 YYNGEE, per germline. V trimming: 0 bases; J trimming: 5 bases; junction bases outside the gene matches: 3. CDR3 length: 15 amino acids. DNA for the CDR3: TGTGCCAGCAGCGTAGGCCCTAGCGGGGGGGAGACCCAGTACTTC. It yields the protein CASSVGPSGGETQYF. The entire variable domain, with the rest obtained from reference TRBV9 and TRBJ2-5, is as follows: DSGVTQTPKHLITATGQRVTLRCSPRSGDLSVYWYQQSLDQGLQFLIQYYNGEERAKGNILERFSAQQFPDLHSELNLSSLELGDSALYFCASSVGPSGGETQYFGPGTRLLVL.

The V gene is TRBV5-4, the J gene TRBJ1-2; 8 nucleotides align to TRBD1. The CDR3 covers 14 residues. V was clipped by 5 bases and J by 4 bases; unmatched bases: 7. Germline-derived CDR1 and CDR2 are SGHNT and YYREEE (reference sequence). CDR3 amino acids: CASSLDRGGYGYTF. The CDR3 nucleotides are TGTGCCAGCAGTTTAGACAGGGGAGGCTATGGCTACACCTTC.